Described below is a single T cell receptor beta chain sequence and its context. Its antigen is currently unknown. This sample is drawn from a study of beta chain features in type 1 diabetes. Since all of the isolated RNA was reverse transcribed, expressed TCRB transcripts were what got sequenced. The read count averaged around 3.6 million across naive, central memory and regulatory T cell samples. Generated by immunoSEQ multiplex PCR, the TCRdb table keeps only in-frame clones and is missing some. The data show about 640,000 clones, approximately 13% seen once. V shed 4 bases and J shed 1 base, with 7 bases lying between them. Germline V lookup: CDR1 MNHEY, CDR2 SVGAGI. This CDR3 has 13 residues. Overall study results and limits: Shorter TCRB CDR3s, moderately but significantly so, were found in Type 1 diabetes patients in all four CD4+ subsets. Patients' naive, central memory and Treg TCRB repertoires seemed closer to one another than those of healthy donors.

This chain connects TRBV6-5 to TRBJ1-2; D unclear. The sample consisted of naive CD4+ T cells from blood. This receptor was taken from a young man with type 1 diabetes. Here the CDR3 reads CASSSGRNYGYTF. The DNA for the CDR3 is TGTGCCAGCAGTTCGGGCCGTAACTATGGCTACACCTTC.